The 8 T cell receptor beta chains below come from one sample, sequenced in a study of blood T cell repertoires in COVID-19. Using immunoSEQ multiplex PCR, the repertoire was profiled, and TCRdb retains in-frame clones only, with some absent. The sample contains over 250,000 clones, 80% to 90% of which appear only once. Sequencing used peripheral blood. The receptors come from a woman aged 45-59 years who had recovered from COVID-19.

This chain uses TRBV9 with TRBJ2-2; 16 nucleotides match TRBD2. CDR1 is SGDLS and CDR2 is YYNGEE in the germline V gene. This CDR3 comprises 17 residues. Trimming at V came to 3 bases and at J to 7 bases, leaving 6 bases not matched to a gene. The chain's CDR3 is CASSGLGLAGGDGELFF. CDR3 sequence (DNA): TGTGCCAGCAGCGGACTGGGACTAGCGGGAGGGGACGGGGAGCTGTTTTTT.

The rearrangement links TRBV3-1 (or the pseudogene TRBV3-2) to TRBJ1-4; D is unclear. The CDR3 is 13 amino acids. Germline values: CDR1 LGHDT, CDR2 YNNKEL (reference sequence). Trimming removed 1 base from V and 7 bases from J, with 7 bases in between. This CDR3 reads CASSQVRFEKLFF. DNA for the CDR3: TGTGCCAGCAGCCAAGTGAGGTTTGAAAAACTGTTTTTT.

In this sample, this clone turned up once. V gene TRBV6-5 combines with J gene TRBJ2-1, with no clear D. This CDR3 contains 12 residues. Germline CDR1 is MNHEY and CDR2 is SVGAGI. V was shortened by 4 bases and J by 13 bases, with 14 bases between the two germline ends. The CDR3 loop reads CASSSLTGLQFF. CDR3 sequence (DNA): TGTGCCAGCAGTTCATTGACTGGTCTTCAGTTCTTC.

The chain combines TRBV10-3 with TRBJ2-1; D gene unclear. Germline V gene data show CDR1 as ENHRY and CDR2 as SYGVKD. The CDR3 extends over 12 amino acids. Deletions cut 9 bases from V and 6 bases from J, with 12 bases between. The CDR3 reads CAISAPSNEQFF. DNA of the CDR3: TGTGCCATATCCGCCCCTAGCAATGAGCAGTTCTTC.

V usage is TRBV28 and J usage is TRBJ2-7, with a tentative D call TRBD2 (7 bases). Germline V lookup: CDR1 MDHEN, CDR2 SYDVKM. Between the trimmed V and J ends, which lost 8 bases and 4 bases, there was a span of 21 bases. CDR3 size: 15 residues. CDR3 DNA sequence: TGTGCCAGCGGCACGGTTGGGCGGGGGACATACGAGCAGTACTTC. It encodes CASGTVGRGTYEQYF.

The chain joins TRBV24-1 to TRBJ2-1; 8 positions agree with TRBD2. From germline, CDR1 is KGHDR and CDR2 SFDVKD. The CDR3 extends over 15 amino acids. With V trimmed by 3 bases and J by 4 bases, 4 bases remained unmatched. Here the CDR3 reads CATSDPGLDYNEQFF. Here the CDR3 DNA reads TGTGCCACCAGTGATCCGGGACTAGATTACAATGAGCAGTTCTTC.

V and J are TRBV28 and TRBJ2-5; 12 positions match TRBD2. The V gene end was trimmed by 6 bases and the J gene end by 6 bases; junction bases not matched to a gene: 2. Looked up from germline, CDR1 is MDHEN and CDR2 is SYDVKM. The CDR3 consists of 13 residues. CDR3 residues: CASRTSGRQTQYF. Written as DNA, the CDR3 is TGTGCCAGCAGGACTAGCGGGAGACAGACCCAGTACTTC.

The chain uses TRBV7-2 and TRBJ1-1, with TRBD1 identical over 8 bases. CDR1 is SGHTA and CDR2 is FQGNSA in the germline V gene. The CDR3 runs to 16 residues. Trimming at V came to 4 bases and at J to 1 base, leaving 8 bases not matched to a gene. CDR3 in amino acids: CASSSPTGAPNTEAFF. The DNA for the CDR3 is TGTGCCAGCAGCTCGCCGACAGGGGCACCGAACACTGAAGCTTTCTTT.